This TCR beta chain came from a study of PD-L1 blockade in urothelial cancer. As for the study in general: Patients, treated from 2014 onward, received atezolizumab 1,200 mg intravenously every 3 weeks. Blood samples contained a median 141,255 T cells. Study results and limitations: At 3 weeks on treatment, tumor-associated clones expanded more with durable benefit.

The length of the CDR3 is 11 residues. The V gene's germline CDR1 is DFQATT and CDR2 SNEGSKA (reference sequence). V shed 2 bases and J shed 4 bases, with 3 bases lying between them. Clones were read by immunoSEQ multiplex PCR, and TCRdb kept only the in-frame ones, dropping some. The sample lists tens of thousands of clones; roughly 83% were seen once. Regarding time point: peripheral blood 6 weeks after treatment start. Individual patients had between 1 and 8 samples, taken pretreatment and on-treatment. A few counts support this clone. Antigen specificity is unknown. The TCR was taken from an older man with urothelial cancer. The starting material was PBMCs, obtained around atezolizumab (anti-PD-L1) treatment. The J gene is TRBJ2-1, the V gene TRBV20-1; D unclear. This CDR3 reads CSARSYNEQFF. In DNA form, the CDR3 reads TGCAGTGCTAGATCGTACAATGAGCAGTTCTTC.